These 20 T cell receptor beta chains were all obtained from the same sample, sequenced in a study of cytomegalovirus exposure and HLA in healthy donors. The PCR used 60 Vbeta and 13 Jbeta primers. Clones were sequenced by immunoSEQ multiplex PCR, and TCRdb holds only the in-frame ones, with some missing. This table holds roughly 140,000 clones, 60% to 80% found once. What was sequenced was PBMCs. The origin of the receptors is a woman aged 25 to 39 in good health and CMV-seronegative.

For this clone: The junction differs from germline at one of its ends, possibly a read error. V usage is TRBV7-7 and J usage is TRBJ2-5; 7 bases align to TRBD2. The end of the DNA fits TRBJ2-7 better, so the J call may be wrong. The CDR3 runs to 14 residues. Per germline, CDR1 SSHAT and CDR2 FNYEAQ (reference sequence). CDR3 bases: TGTGCTAGCAGCTTCGGGGGGACCTCCTACGAGCAGTACTTC. Translating it yields CASSFGGTSYEQYF.

The rearrangement links TRBV7-9 to TRBJ1-5; D unclear. V was cut by 1 base and J by 3 bases, with 10 bases left in between. CDR1 and CDR2 (germline): SEHNR, FQNEAQ (reference sequence). The CDR3 has 15 residues. CDR3 protein: CASSLGPGFNQPQHF. CDR3 coding DNA: TGTGCCAGCAGCTTAGGCCCGGGATTCAATCAGCCCCAGCATTTT.

This chain joins TRBV7-2 and TRBJ1-2, with 8 bases matching TRBD1. Per the germline V gene, CDR1 is SGHTA and CDR2 is FQGNSA. V lost 3 bases and J lost 0; bases outside the gene matches: 3. This CDR3 contains 15 residues. The CDR3 bases are TGTGCCAGCAGCTTCGGGACAGGTCCTAACTATGGCTACACCTTC. Its translation: CASSFGTGPNYGYTF.

The chain uses TRBV15 and TRBJ2-1; D may be TRBD2 (6 bases). Germline loops: CDR1 LNHNV, CDR2 YYDKDF (reference sequence). Trimming pared 2 bases from V and 0 bases from J, leaving 17 bases between. CDR3 length equals 18 residues. The CDR3 bases are TGTGCCACCAGCAGACAAAGGGCTAGCGCCCTCTCCTACAATGAGCAGTTCTTC. Translation: CATSRQRASALSYNEQFF.

This chain joins TRBV5-4 and TRBJ1-1, with D unclear. There are 15 residues in the CDR3. Per germline, CDR1 SGHNT and CDR2 YYREEE (reference sequence). With 0 bases removed from V and 1 base from J, the gap between germline ends came to 10 bases. The CDR3 spells CASSLEWASNTEAFF. In DNA, the CDR3 is TGTGCCAGCAGCTTGGAGTGGGCATCGAACACTGAAGCTTTCTTT.

This chain joins TRBV5-5 and TRBJ1-6, with D unclear. The CDR3 is made up of 15 amino acids. Trimming stripped 2 bases from V and 4 bases from J, with 10 bases between. From germline, CDR1 is SGHKS and CDR2 YYEKEE (reference sequence). This CDR3 is CASSLSGGYNSPLHF. CDR3 sequence (DNA): TGTGCCAGCAGCTTAAGCGGCGGGTATAATTCACCCCTCCACTTT. The entire variable domain, with the rest obtained from reference TRBV5-5 and TRBJ1-6, is as follows: DAGVTQSPTHLIKTRGQQVTLRCSPISGHKSVSWYQQVLGQGPQFIFQYYEKEERGRGNFPDRFSARQFPNYSSELNVNALLLGDSALYLCASSLSGGYNSPLHFGNGTRLTVT.

This clone was recorded only once. CDR3 in DNA: TGTGCCAGCAGCTCCCTTCAGGGGGCAAGCGAGACCCAGTACTTC. It yields the protein CASSSLQGASETQYF. The chain uses TRBV7-6 and TRBJ2-5; 8 bases map to TRBD1. The germline gives CDR1 SGHVS, CDR2 FNYEAQ. This CDR3 is 15 amino acids long. V gave up 4 bases and J gave up 5 bases; unmatched junction bases: 9.

The chain carries TRBV29-1 and TRBJ1-6, with 11 positions matching TRBD1. Germline V gives CDR1 SQVTM, CDR2 ANQGSEA. CDR3 length: 14 amino acids. V shed 6 bases, J shed 9 bases, and the junction held 7 bases outside the gene matches. CDR3 protein: CSVTEGTGGSPLHF. CDR3 sequence (DNA): TGCAGCGTCACGGAGGGGACAGGGGGTTCACCCCTCCACTTT.

The chain employs TRBV9 and TRBJ2-7, with a possible D match to TRBD1 (5 bases). Germline V gives CDR1 SGDLS, CDR2 YYNGEE. This CDR3 contains 14 residues. V lost 6 bases, J lost 4 bases, and 17 bases lay in between. The CDR3 nucleotides are TGTGCCAGCACCCAGGGCCCTTGGGGTTACGAGCAGTACTTC. As protein: CASTQGPWGYEQYF.

V is TRBV19 and J is TRBJ1-4; D unresolved. Looked up from germline, CDR1 is LNHDA and CDR2 is SQIVND (reference sequence). V gave up 5 bases and J gave up 1 base, with 14 bases separating them. The CDR3 extends over 16 amino acids. The DNA for the CDR3 is TGTGCCAGTAGTTTCGACTTCGAGGGAACTAATGAAAAACTGTTTTTT. Translated: CASSFDFEGTNEKLFF.

The chain joins TRBV4-1 to TRBJ2-7; D is unresolved. Germline CDR1 MGHRA, CDR2 YSYEKL. This CDR3 spans 15 amino acids. V was pared by 1 base and J by 1 base, with 11 bases between. The CDR3 reads CASSQVGSLSYEQYF. CDR3 sequence (DNA): TGCGCCAGCAGCCAAGTGGGCTCACTTTCCTACGAGCAGTACTTC.

The chain employs TRBV4-1 and TRBJ2-7; the match to TRBD2 covers 16 bases. The CDR3 extends over 18 amino acids. V lost 2 bases to trimming and J lost 2 bases; unmatched junction nucleotides: 6. From germline, CDR1 is MGHRA and CDR2 YSYEKL. CDR3 sequence reads: CASSQRGTSGGGTYEQYF. The CDR3 DNA follows: TGCGCCAGCAGCCAACGTGGGACTAGCGGGGGGGGAACCTACGAGCAGTACTTC.

The genes are TRBV10-2 and TRBJ1-2, with a tentative D call TRBD1 (5 bases). The CDR3 runs to 14 residues. Germline loops: CDR1 WSHSY, CDR2 SAAADI. V lost 3 bases and J lost 8, with 16 bases in between. CDR3 coding DNA: TGCGCCAGCAGTGATCTCCTCGGCAAGGGGGGCTACACCTTC. It yields the protein CASSDLLGKGGYTF.

V usage is TRBV7-2 and J usage is TRBJ1-2; 8 nucleotides line up with TRBD1. The CDR3 covers 15 residues. Trimming removed 4 bases from V and 6 bases from J; junction bases left unmatched: 10. CDR1 is SGHTA and CDR2 is FQGNSA in the germline V gene. This CDR3 reads CASSSSPDRADGYTF. CDR3 sequence (DNA): TGTGCCAGCAGCTCCTCCCCGGACAGGGCTGATGGCTACACCTTC.

With regard to this clone: At the DNA level, this CDR3 is encoded by other sequences in the same sample as well. The chain combines TRBV6-6 with TRBJ1-6; tentative D call: TRBD1 (5 bases). The CDR3 is made up of 14 amino acids. Trimming cost V 2 bases and J 7 bases, with 9 bases left between them. Germline V gene sequence: CDR1 MNHNY, CDR2 SVGAGI (reference sequence). The CDR3 DNA reads as TGTGCCAGCAGTTACGGGGCCGGGAATTCACCCCTCCACTTT. Protein product: CASSYGAGNSPLHF.

The gene calls are TRBV2 and TRBJ1-2; D perhaps matches TRBD1 (6 bases). The V gene's germline CDR1 is SNHLY and CDR2 FYNNEI. V dropped 4 bases and J dropped 7 bases, with 16 bases sitting between them. The CDR3 consists of 14 residues. The CDR3 nucleotides read TGTGCCAGCAGTGCTTATTCAGGGGCGGGTGGCTACACCTTC. This encodes CASSAYSGAGGYTF.

This clone has only one observation. This chain links TRBV4-1 with TRBJ1-4, with D possibly being TRBD1 (6 bases). Between the trimmed V and J ends, which lost 2 bases and 8 bases, there was a span of 12 bases. The germline CDR1 and CDR2 sequences are MGHRA and YSYEKL. The CDR3 length is 14 residues. The CDR3 nucleotides read TGCGCCAGCAGCCAAAATGCAGGGGTCGAAAAACTGTTTTTT. It specifies CASSQNAGVEKLFF.

This sequence joins TRBV6-1 and TRBJ2-2; tentative D call: TRBD2 (6 bases). V was trimmed by 7 bases and J by 7 bases, leaving 19 bases between them. Germline V gene data show CDR1 as MNHNS and CDR2 as SASEGT. There are 15 residues in the CDR3. This CDR3 is CASNSGQAGSGELFF. CDR3 in DNA: TGTGCCAGCAACAGTGGGCAGGCCGGGAGCGGGGAGCTGTTTTTT.

The chain links TRBV6-5 to TRBJ1-1; D gene unclear. This CDR3 has 13 amino acids. V lost 2 bases and J lost 5, with 9 bases in between. Germline loops: CDR1 MNHEY, CDR2 SVGAGI. The CDR3 nucleotides read TGTGCCAGCAGTTACGATTCGGGTACTGAAGCTTTCTTT. Encoded protein: CASSYDSGTEAFF.

This rearrangement joins TRBV19 to TRBJ1-5, with D tentatively TRBD1 (6 bases). The CDR3 totals 14 residues. Trimming pared 5 bases from V and 5 bases from J, leaving 13 bases between. The germline CDR1 and CDR2 sequences are LNHDA and SQIVND (reference sequence). The CDR3 sequence: CASSPGQIHQPQHF. The CDR3 nucleotides read TGTGCCAGTAGTCCCGGACAGATCCATCAGCCCCAGCATTTT.